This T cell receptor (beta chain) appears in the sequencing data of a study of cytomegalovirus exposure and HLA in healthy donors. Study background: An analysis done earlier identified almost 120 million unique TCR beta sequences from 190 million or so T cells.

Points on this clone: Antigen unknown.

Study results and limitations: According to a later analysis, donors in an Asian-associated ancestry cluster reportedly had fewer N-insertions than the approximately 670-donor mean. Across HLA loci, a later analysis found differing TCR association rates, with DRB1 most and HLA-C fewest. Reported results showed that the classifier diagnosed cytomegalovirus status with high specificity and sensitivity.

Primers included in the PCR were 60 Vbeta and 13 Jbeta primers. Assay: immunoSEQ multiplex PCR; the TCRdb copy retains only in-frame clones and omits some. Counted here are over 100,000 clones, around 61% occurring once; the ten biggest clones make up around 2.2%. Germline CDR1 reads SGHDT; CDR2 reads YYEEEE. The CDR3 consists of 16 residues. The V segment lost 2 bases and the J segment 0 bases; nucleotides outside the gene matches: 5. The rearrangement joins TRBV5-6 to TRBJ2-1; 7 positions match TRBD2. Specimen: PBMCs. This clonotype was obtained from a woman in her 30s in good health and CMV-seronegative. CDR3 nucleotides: TGTGCCAGCAGCTTTAGCGGGCGGGCCTCCTACAATGAGCAGTTCTTC. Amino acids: CASSFSGRASYNEQFF.